The next 12 T cell receptor beta chains were all read from a single sample in a study of vaccination and CD4 T cells after COVID-19. As for treatment: approximately nine-day PBMC culture with coronavirus spike peptide pools or control peptides (ViraFEST assay). The antigens these receptors bind are not known. Cultured CD4+ T cell DNA underwent sequencing with the Oncomine TCR Beta short-read assay. TCRdb itself ran the PCR reads through MiXCR, one entry per CDR3 protein. The sample holds some 11,000 distinct CDR3 sequences, about 44% seen once. The sequenced sample was CD4+ T cells from blood, cultured in vitro. These TCRs come from a human donor who had recovered from COVID-19.

The gene calls are TRBV28 and TRBJ2-3; D possibly corresponds to TRBD2 (5 bases). The CDR3 has 14 amino acids. Germline assignment: CDR1 MDHEN and CDR2 SYDVKM. Trimming removed 6 bases at V and 4 bases at J, with 14 bases between. DNA of the CDR3: TGTGCCAGCAGCCCTGGATTTAGCGCAGATACGCAGTATTTT. It translates to CASSPGFSADTQYF.

The chain recombines TRBV20-1 with TRBJ1-5; D gene unclear. This CDR3 contains 15 residues. V dropped 0 bases and J dropped 4 bases, with 13 bases sitting between them. Germline V gives CDR1 DFQATT, CDR2 SNEGSKA (reference sequence). The CDR3 nucleotides are TGCAGTGCTAGAGATGTCGGGATTCAGAATCAGCCCCAGCATTTT. Translation: CSARDVGIQNQPQHF.

This chain links TRBV7-2 with TRBJ2-7; no firm D call. Per germline, CDR1 SGHTA and CDR2 FQGNSA. This CDR3 comprises 16 residues. The germline V and J ends were trimmed by 1 base and 2 bases, with 15 bases remaining between them. The CDR3 is CASSLGSLVNAYEQYF. The CDR3 nucleotides are TGTGCCAGCAGCTTAGGATCCTTAGTGAATGCCTACGAGCAGTACTTC.

The chain couples TRBV25-1 to TRBJ2-2; 8 bases are shared with TRBD1. Losses at the gene ends were 8 bases for V and 6 bases for J; bases not matched to a gene: 17. The germline V gene encodes CDR1 MGHDK and CDR2 SYGVNS. The CDR3 is 17 amino acids. CDR3 protein: CASSNPQGRGPAGELFF. CDR3 in DNA: TGTGCCAGCTCTAATCCCCAGGGCAGGGGGCCCGCCGGGGAGCTGTTTTTT.

This chain connects TRBV6-8 to TRBJ1-4; possible D gene TRBD1, 5 bases. V was shortened by 7 bases and J by 4 bases, with 16 bases between the two germline ends. The CDR3 consists of 15 residues. Germline V gene sequence: CDR1 MNHGY, CDR2 SAAAGT. The DNA of the CDR3 is TGTGCCAGCAACCGACTACAGGAGATTAATGAAAAACTGTTTTTT. Its protein is CASNRLQEINEKLFF.

The genes are TRBV7-2 and TRBJ2-1; no reliable D call. The CDR3 covers 15 residues. Trimming stripped 0 bases from V and 4 bases from J, with 10 bases between. In germline, CDR1 is SGHTA, CDR2 FQGNSA. CDR3 region: CASSLARNAYNEQFF. CDR3 in DNA: TGTGCCAGCAGCTTAGCGCGAAACGCGTACAATGAGCAGTTCTTC.

The chain joins TRBV27 to TRBJ1-1, with a weak D call TRBD1 (5 bases). The V end was cut by 5 bases, the J end by 8 bases, with 9 bases between. Germline CDR1 is MNHEY and CDR2 is SMNVEV (reference sequence). The CDR3 is 11 amino acids. Here the CDR3 reads CASSGRTEAFF. In DNA, the CDR3 is TGTGCCAGCAGTGGTAGGACAGAAGCTTTCTTT.

This clonotype is deemed large. The chain recombines TRBV20-1 with TRBJ2-5; 7 bases are shared with TRBD1. The germline V gene encodes CDR1 DFQATT and CDR2 SNEGSKA (reference sequence). After removal of 4 bases from V and 4 bases from J, the junction contained 3 bases not matched to a gene. The CDR3 length is 12 residues. This CDR3 is CSAIAGGETQYF. CDR3 nucleotide sequence: TGCAGTGCTATTGCAGGGGGAGAGACCCAGTACTTC.

The chain links TRBV27 to TRBJ1-5; D remains unclear. This CDR3 contains 14 residues. The germline V and J ends were trimmed by 6 bases and 6 bases, with 15 bases remaining between them. Germline CDR1 reads MNHEY; CDR2 reads SMNVEV (reference sequence). The CDR3 is CASSKSPSGQPQHF. CDR3 in DNA: TGTGCCAGCAGCAAGTCACCATCGGGTCAGCCCCAGCATTTT.

In the case of this clonotype: The junction departs from the called germline gene at one end, perhaps through a read error. The CDR3 DNA sequence: TGTGCCATCAGTGAGTCGTGGCCGTACTACGAGCAGTACTTC. It codes for CAISESWPYYEQYF. The chain joins TRBV6-1 to TRBJ2-7; D is unresolved. The germline V gene has CDR1 MNHNS and CDR2 SASEGT. The CDR3 spans 14 residues.

This CDR3 reads CASSLRAAGGYTF. CDR3 bases: TGTGCCAGCAGTTTAAGGGCGGCGGGTGGCTACACCTTC. The V and J genes are TRBV12-3 or TRBV12-4 and TRBJ1-2; D ambiguous. The CDR3 is 13 amino acids. With 2 bases removed from V and 7 bases from J, the gap between germline ends came to 11 bases.

This chain connects TRBV6-2 or TRBV6-3 to TRBJ2-3, with 12 bases fitting TRBD2. Trimming removed 2 bases from V and 2 bases from J; junction bases left unmatched: 5. Germline values: CDR1 MNHEY, CDR2 SVGEGT. The length of the CDR3 is 17 residues. The CDR3 region is CASSYGLAGLNTDTQYF. The DNA for the CDR3 is TGTGCCAGCAGTTACGGACTAGCGGGACTTAACACAGATACGCAGTATTTT.